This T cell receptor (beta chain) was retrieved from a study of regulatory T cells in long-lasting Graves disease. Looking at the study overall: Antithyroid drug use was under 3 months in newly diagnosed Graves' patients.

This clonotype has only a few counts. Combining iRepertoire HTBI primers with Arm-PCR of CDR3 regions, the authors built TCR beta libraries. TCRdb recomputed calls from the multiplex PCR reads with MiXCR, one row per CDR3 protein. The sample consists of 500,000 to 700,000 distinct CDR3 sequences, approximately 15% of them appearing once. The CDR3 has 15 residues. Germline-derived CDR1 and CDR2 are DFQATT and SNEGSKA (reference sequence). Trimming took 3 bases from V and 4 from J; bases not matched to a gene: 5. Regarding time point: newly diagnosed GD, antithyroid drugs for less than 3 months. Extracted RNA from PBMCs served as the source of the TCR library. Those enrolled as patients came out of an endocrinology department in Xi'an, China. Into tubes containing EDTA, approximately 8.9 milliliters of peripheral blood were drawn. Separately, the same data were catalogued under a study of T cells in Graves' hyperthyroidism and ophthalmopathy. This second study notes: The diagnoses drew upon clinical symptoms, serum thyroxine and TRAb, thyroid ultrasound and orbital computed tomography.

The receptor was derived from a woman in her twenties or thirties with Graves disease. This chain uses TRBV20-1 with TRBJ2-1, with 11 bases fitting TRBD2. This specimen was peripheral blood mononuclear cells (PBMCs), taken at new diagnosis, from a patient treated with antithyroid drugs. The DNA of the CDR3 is TGCAGTGCTAGTGGGACTAGCGGAGGATACAATGAGCAGTTCTTC. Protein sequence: CSASGTSGGYNEQFF.